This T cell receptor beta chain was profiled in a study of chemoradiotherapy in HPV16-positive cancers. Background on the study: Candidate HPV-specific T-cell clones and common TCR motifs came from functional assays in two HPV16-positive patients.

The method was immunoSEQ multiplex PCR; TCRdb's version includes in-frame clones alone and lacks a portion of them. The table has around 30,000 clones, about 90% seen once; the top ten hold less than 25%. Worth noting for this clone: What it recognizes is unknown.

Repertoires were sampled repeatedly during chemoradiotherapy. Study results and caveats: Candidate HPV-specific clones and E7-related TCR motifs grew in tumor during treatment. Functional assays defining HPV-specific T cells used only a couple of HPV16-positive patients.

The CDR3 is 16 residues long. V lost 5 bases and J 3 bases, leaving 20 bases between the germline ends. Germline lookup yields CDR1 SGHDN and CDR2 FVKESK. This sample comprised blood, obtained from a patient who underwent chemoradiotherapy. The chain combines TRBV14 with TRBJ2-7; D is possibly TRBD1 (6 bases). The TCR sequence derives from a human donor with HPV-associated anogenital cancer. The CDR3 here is CASSSTTGQTLYEQYF. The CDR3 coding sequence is TGTGCCAGCAGCTCGACGACAGGACAAACCCTCTACGAGCAGTACTTC.